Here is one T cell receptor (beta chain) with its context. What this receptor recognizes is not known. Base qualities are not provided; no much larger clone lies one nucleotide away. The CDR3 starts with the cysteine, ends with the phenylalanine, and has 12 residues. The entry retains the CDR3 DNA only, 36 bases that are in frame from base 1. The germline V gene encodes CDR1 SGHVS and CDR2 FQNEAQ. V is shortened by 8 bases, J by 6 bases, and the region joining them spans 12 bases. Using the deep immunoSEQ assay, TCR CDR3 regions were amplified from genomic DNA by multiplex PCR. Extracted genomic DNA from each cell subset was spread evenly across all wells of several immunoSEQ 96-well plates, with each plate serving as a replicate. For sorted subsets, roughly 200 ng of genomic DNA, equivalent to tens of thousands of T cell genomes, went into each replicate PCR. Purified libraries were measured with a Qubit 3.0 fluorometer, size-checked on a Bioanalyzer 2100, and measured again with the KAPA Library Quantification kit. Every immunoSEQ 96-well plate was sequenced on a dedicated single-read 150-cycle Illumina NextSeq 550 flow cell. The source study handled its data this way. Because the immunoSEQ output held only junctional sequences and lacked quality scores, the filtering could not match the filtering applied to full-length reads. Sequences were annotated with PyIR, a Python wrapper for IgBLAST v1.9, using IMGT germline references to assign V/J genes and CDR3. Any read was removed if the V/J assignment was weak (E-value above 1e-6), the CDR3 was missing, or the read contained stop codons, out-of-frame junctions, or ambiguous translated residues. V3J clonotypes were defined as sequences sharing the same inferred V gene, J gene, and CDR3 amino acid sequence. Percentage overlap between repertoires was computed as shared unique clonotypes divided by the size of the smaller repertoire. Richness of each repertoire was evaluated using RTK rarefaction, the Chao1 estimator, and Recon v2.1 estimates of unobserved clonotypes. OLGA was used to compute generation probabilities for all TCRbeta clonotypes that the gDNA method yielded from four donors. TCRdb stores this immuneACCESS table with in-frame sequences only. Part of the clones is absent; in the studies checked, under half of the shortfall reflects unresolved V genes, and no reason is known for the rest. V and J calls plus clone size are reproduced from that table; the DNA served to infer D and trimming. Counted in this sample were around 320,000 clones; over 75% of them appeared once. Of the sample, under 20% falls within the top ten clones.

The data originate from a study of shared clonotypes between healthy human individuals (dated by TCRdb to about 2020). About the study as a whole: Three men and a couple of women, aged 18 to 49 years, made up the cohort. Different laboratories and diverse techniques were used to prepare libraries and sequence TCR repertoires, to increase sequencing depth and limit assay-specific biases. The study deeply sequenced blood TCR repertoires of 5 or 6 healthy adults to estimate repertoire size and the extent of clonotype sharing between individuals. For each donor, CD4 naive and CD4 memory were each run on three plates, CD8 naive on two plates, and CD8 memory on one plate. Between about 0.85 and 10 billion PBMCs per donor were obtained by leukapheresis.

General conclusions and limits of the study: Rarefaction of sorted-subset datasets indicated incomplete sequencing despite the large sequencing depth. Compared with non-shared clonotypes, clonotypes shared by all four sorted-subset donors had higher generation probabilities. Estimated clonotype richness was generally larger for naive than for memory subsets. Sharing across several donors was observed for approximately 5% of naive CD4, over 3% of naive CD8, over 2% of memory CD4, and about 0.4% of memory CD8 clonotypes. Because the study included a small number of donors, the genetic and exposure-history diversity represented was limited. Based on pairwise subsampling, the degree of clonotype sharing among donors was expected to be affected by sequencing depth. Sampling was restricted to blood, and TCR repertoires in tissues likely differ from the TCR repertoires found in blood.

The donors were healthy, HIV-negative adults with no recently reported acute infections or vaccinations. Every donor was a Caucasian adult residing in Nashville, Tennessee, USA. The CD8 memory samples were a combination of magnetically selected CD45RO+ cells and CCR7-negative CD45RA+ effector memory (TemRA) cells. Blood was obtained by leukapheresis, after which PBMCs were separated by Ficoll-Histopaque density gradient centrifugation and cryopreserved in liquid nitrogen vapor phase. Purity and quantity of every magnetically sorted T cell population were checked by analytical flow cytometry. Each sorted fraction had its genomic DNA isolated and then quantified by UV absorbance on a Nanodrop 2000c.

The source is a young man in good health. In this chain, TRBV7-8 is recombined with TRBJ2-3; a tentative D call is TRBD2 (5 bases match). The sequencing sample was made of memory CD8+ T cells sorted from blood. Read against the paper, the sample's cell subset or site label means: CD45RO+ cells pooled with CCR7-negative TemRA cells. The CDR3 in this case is CASGLSGDTQYF. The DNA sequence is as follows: TGTGCCAGCGGACTTTCTGGGGATACGCAGTATTTT.